The present entry profiles one T cell receptor (beta chain) with its context. Its binding antigen is unknown. No qualities accompany the bases; no much larger clone lies one base away. This specimen belongs to a study of T cell responses to AZD1222 COVID-19 vaccine (TCRdb year 2021). General notes on the study: A total of approximately 240 trial participants underwent TCR sequencing, of whom 207 received two doses of AZD1222 and 26 received two doses of the MenACWY control vaccine. Trial participants were enrolled into age subgroups of 18-55, 56-69 and 70-plus years, which contained around 150, 28 and 57 TCR-sequenced participants, respectively. General findings and caveats noted by the study authors: Conclusions about previously exposed vaccinees are limited because only five or six AZD1222 recipients were SARS-CoV-2 seropositive at baseline. Reportedly, almost half of the unique spike-specific TCRs recognized epitopes lying outside the regions that are mutated in the B.1.351 and B.1.1.7 variants. A significant rise in spike-specific TCR breadth and depth was observed after two AZD1222 doses relative to day 0 and relative to MenACWY recipients. Most participants were white British and females outnumbered males, and the authors suggested that clonal diversity may have been underestimated. Because no day 14 peak-response samples were available, repertoires were characterized only after the peak T cell response. CD4 TCRs associated with the vaccine covered the entire spike protein, and the dominant responses were in regions 160-218 and 743-854. In the small 56-69-year group, the increase in depth fell short of significance, most likely because of low power.

The time point label corresponds to: about 28 days (+/-7) after the second vaccine dose. Read against the paper, the sample's treatment or condition label means: meningococcal conjugate vaccine given as trial control. Vaccinee samples were obtained from the UK trials COV001 and COV002, which included a single-blind randomized controlled phase 2/3 trial of AZD1222 (ChAdOx1 nCoV-19) in healthy adults. For TCRbeta chain sequencing, PBMC samples from trial participants were taken at day 0 and at day 28 after the second dose. The CDR3 regions of human TCRbeta chains were analyzed by immunosequencing. The authors' pipeline ran thus. TCRs in the repertoires were matched against a reference library of SARS-CoV-2-specific TCRs that had been generated with the MIRA antigen-specificity platform. Breadth was defined as the fraction of unique TCRs that were SARS-CoV-2-associated. Depth was defined as the fraction of total T cells that were SARS-CoV-2-associated. Using the MIRA data, each spike-specific TCR was assigned both to the spike region to which the TCR was reactive and to a CD4 or CD8 class. Log10-transformed breadth and depth values were compared by one-way ANOVA with Sidak's multiple comparisons tests. What TCRdb holds here is the immuneACCESS table cut down to in-frame rearrangements. Part of the clones is not present; checked against another copy, under half of the missing clones reflect an unresolved V gene, and the others are unexplained. V and J calls and clone size are as listed in that table; D and trimming were resolved from the DNA. A total of 130,000 to 150,000 clones appear in this sample, around 90% of them only once. Of the sample, about 5.4% is held by the ten largest clones.

Relative to germline, V is 5 bases shorter and J is 5 bases shorter, with 16 bases between their ends. CDR1 and CDR2, per the germline V gene, are SGHTA and FQGNSA. Spanning cysteine to phenylalanine, the CDR3 consists of 15 amino acids. Of all the DNA, just the CDR3 is kept, 45 bases in frame from base 1. This specimen was peripheral blood, taken 28 days after the second dose of the MenACWY control vaccine. The receptor was isolated from an adult who received the MenACWY meningococcal vaccine as a control. The chain is assembled from TRBV7-2 and TRBJ1-5; the D gene remains uncertain. The sequence in DNA is TGTGCCAGCAGCCCTAAGCCGGGTTGGGATCAGCCCCAGCATTTT. Its protein is CASSPKPGWDQPQHF.